The source of this TCR beta chain is a study of early T cells in non-severe SARS-CoV-2 infection. The wider study: Bulk RNA taken from unsorted whole blood was sequenced, leaving chains unpaired.

Germline assignment: CDR1 MDHEN and CDR2 SYDVKM. The CDR3 is 11 residues long. Trimming stripped 8 bases from V and 9 bases from J, with 11 bases between. About this clonotype itself: What it recognizes is unknown.

General study points: CD4 and private specificities were missed by VDJdb matching, which favored anti-spike CD8 responses.

Individual cDNA molecules received unique molecular identifiers. TCRdb re-analysed the 5' RACE reads in MiXCR, keeping a single row per CDR3 protein. The data contain roughly 65,000 distinct CDR3 sequences, approximately 10% of them singletons. Sequenced: whole blood. This clonotype originated in an adult who was a healthcare worker with PCR-confirmed SARS-CoV-2 infection or an uninfected control (not recorded which). The chain links TRBV28 to TRBJ2-4; no firm D call. The CDR3 here is CASGITGIQYF. The CDR3 DNA follows: TGTGCCAGCGGAATAACGGGCATTCAGTACTTC.